The clone carrying this TCR beta chain was seen just once. The CDR3 is 14 residues long. Germline CDR1 reads LGHDT; CDR2 reads YNNKEL (reference sequence). The ends were cut back, 2 bases at V and 7 bases at J, with 14 bases in the middle. Assay used: immunoSEQ multiplex PCR; TCRdb lists only in-frame clones, some missing. Of about 110,000 clones listed, 80% to 90% are singletons. The entry originates in a study of blood T cell repertoires in COVID-19. Overall study: Whether acute or convalescent, the COVID-19 samples came from the United States, Italy and Spain. T cells, B-cell-depleted T cells, or PBMCs supplied cDNA or gDNA.

Sequenced material: peripheral blood. The chain is built from TRBV3-1 (or the pseudogene TRBV3-2) and TRBJ2-5; the D gene is possibly TRBD2 (5 bases). The TCR was taken from a human donor in a cohort sampled during active COVID-19. CDR3 region: CASSQPLGAWTQYF. CDR3 in DNA: TGTGCCAGCAGCCAACCCTTGGGAGCTTGGACCCAGTACTTC.